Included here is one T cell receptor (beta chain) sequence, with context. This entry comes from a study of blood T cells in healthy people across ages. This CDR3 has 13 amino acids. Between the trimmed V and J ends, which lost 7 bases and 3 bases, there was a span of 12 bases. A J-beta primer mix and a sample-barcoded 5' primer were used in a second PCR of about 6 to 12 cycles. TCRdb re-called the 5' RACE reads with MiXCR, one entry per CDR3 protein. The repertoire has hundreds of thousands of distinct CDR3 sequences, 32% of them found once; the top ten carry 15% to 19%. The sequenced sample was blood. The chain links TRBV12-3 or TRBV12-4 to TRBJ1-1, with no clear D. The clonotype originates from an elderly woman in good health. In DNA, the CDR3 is TGTGCCAGCAAAATGAAGAGGGACACTGAAGCTTTCTTT. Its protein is CASKMKRDTEAFF.